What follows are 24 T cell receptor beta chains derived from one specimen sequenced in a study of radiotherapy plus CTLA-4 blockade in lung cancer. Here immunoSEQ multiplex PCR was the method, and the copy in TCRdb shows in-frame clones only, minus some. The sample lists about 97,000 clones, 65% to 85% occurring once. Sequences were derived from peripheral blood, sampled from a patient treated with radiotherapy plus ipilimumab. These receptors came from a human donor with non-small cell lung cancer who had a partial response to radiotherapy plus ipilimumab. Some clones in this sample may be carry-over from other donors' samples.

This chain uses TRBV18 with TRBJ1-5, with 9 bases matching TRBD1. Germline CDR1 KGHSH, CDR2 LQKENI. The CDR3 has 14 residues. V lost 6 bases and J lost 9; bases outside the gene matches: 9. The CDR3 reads CASSQDRGNMPQHF. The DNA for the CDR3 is TGTGCCAGCTCGCAGGACAGGGGTAACATGCCCCAGCATTTT. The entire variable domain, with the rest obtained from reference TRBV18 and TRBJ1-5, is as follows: NAGVMQNPRHLVRRRGQEARLRCSPMKGHSHVYWYRQLPEEGLKFMVYLQKENIIDESGMPKERFSAEFPKEGPSILRIQQVVRGDSAAYFCASSQDRGNMPQHFGDGTRLSIL.

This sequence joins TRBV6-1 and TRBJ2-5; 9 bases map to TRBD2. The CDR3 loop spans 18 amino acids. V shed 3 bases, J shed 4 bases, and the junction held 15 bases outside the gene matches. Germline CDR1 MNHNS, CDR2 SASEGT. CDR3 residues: CASSDLGASGTLGETQYF. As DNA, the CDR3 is TGTGCCAGCAGTGATTTGGGGGCTAGCGGGACTCTGGGAGAGACCCAGTACTTC.

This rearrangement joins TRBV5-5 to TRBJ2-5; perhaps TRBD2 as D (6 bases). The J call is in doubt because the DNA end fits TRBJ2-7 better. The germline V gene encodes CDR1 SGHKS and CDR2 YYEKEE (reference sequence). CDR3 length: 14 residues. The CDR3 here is CASSLVGSGYEQYF. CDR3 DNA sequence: TGTGCCAGCAGCTTGGTTGGTAGCGGCTACGAGCAGTACTTC.

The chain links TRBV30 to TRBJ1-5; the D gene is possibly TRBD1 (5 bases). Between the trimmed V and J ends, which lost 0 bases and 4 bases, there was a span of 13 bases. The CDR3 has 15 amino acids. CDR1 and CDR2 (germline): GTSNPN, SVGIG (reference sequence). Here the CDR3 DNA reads TGTGCCTGGAGTGTCCAGACAGCCTGGAATCAGCCCCAGCATTTT. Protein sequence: CAWSVQTAWNQPQHF. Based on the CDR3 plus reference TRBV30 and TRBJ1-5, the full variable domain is SQTIHQWPATLVQPVGSPLSLECTVEGTSNPNLYWYRQAAGRGLQLLFYSVGIGQISSEVPQNLSASRPQDRQFILSSKKLLLSDSGFYLCAWSVQTAWNQPQHFGDGTRLSIL.

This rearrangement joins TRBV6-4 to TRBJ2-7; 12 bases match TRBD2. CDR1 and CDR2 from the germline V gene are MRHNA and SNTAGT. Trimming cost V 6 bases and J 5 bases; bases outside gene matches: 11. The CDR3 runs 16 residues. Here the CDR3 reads CASRATTSGRKNEQYF. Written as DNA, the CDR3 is TGTGCCAGCAGAGCCACTACTAGCGGGAGGAAGAACGAGCAGTACTTC.

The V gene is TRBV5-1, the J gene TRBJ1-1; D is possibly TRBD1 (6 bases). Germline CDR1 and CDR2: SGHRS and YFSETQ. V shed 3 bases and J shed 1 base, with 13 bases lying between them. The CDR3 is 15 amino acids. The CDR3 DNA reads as TGCGCCAGCAGCTGGGCCGTGACAGGGAACACTGAAGCTTTCTTT. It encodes CASSWAVTGNTEAFF.

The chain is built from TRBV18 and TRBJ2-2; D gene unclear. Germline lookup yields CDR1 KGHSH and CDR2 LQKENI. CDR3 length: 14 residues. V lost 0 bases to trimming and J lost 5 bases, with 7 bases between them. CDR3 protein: CASSPPVRTGELFF. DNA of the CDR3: TGTGCCAGCTCACCACCGGTCAGGACCGGGGAGCTGTTTTTT.

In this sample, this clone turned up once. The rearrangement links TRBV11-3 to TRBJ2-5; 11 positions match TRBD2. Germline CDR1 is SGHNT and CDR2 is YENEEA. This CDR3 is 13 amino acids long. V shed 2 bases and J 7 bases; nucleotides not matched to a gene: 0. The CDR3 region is CASSLLAGGTQYF. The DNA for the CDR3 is TGTGCCAGCAGCTTACTAGCGGGAGGGACCCAGTACTTC.

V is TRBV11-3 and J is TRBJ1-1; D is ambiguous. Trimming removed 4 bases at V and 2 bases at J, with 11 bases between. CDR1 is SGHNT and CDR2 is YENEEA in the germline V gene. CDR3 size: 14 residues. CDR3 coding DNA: TGTGCCAGCAGCTCCCTTAGATCTAACACTGAAGCTTTCTTT. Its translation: CASSSLRSNTEAFF.

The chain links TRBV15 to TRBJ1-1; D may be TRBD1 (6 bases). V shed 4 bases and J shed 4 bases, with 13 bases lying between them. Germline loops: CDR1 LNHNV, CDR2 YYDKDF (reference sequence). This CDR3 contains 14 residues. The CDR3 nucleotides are TGTGCCACCAGCACCCCCACAGGGACCACTGAAGCTTTCTTT. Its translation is CATSTPTGTTEAFF.

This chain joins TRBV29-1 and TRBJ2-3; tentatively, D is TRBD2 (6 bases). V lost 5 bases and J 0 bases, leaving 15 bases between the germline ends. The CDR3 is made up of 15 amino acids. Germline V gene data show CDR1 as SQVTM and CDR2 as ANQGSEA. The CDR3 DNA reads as TGCAGCGTTCGAGGACTACTCACCAGCACAGATACGCAGTATTTT. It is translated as CSVRGLLTSTDTQYF.

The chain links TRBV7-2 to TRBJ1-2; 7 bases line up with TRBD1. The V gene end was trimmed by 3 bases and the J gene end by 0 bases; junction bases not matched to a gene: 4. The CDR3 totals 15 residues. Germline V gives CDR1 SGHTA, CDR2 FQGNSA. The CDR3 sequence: CASSLVGQTNYGYTF. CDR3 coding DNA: TGTGCCAGCAGCTTGGTGGGACAGACTAACTATGGCTACACCTTC.

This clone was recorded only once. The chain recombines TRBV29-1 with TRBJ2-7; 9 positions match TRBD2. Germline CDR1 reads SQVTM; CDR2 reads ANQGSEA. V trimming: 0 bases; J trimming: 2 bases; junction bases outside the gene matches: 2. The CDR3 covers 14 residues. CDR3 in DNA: TGCAGCGTTGAAGACAGCGGGAGGCCCTACGAGCAGTACTTC. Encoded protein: CSVEDSGRPYEQYF.

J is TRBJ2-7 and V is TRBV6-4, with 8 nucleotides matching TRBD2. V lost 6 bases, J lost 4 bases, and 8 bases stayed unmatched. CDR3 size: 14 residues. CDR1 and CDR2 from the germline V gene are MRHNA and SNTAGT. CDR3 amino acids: CASRAAGAIYEQYF. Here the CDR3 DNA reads TGTGCCAGCAGGGCAGCGGGAGCAATATACGAGCAGTACTTC.

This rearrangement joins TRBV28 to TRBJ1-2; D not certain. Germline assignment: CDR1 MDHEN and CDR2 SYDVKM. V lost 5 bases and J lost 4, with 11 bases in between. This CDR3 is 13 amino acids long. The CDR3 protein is CASSIGSPYGYTF. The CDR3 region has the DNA TGTGCCAGCAGTATAGGGAGCCCCTATGGCTACACCTTC.

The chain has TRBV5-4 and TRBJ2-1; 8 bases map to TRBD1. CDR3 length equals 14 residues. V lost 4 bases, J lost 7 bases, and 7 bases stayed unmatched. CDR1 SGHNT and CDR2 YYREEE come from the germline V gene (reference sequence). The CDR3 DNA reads TGTGCCAGCAGCCCTCAGGGGGCTGCTAATGAGCAGTTCTTC. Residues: CASSPQGAANEQFF.

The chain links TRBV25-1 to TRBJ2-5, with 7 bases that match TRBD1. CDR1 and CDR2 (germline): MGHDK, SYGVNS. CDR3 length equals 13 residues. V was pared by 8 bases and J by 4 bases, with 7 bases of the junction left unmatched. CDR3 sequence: CASARQGGETQYF. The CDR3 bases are TGTGCCAGCGCCCGACAGGGTGGAGAGACCCAGTACTTC.

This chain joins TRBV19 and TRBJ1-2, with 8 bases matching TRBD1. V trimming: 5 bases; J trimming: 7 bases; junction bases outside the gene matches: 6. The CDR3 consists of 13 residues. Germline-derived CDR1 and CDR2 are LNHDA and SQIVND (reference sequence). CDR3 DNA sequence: TGTGCCAGTAGTTGGGGACAGGCGTTTGGCTACACCTTC. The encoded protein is CASSWGQAFGYTF.

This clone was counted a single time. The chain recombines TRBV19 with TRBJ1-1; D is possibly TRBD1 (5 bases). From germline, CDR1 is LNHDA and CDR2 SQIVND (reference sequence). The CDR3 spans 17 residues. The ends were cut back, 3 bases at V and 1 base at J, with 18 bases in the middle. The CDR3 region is CASSIAGWGLRNTEAFF. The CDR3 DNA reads TGTGCCAGTAGTATCGCCGGATGGGGACTTAGGAACACTGAAGCTTTCTTT.

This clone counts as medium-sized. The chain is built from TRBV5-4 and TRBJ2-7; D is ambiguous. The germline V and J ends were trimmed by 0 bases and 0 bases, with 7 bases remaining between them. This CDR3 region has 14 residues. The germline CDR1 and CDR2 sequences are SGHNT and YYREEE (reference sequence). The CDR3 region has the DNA TGTGCCAGCAGCTTGGAGGCTAGCTCCTACGAGCAGTACTTC. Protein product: CASSLEASSYEQYF.

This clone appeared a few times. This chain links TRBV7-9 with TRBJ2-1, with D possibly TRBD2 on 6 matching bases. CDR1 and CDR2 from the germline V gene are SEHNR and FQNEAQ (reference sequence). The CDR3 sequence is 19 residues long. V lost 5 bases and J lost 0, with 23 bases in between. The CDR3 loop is CASSPRAGNSGSSYNEQFF. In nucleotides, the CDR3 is TGTGCCAGCAGCCCCCGGGCAGGAAATAGCGGAAGCTCCTACAATGAGCAGTTCTTC. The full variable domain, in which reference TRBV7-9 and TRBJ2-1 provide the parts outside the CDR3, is DTGVSQNPRHKITKRGQNVTFRCDPISEHNRLYWYRQTLGQGPEFLTYFQNEAQLEKSRLLSDRFSAERPKGSFSTLEIQRTEQGDSAMYLCASSPRAGNSGSSYNEQFFGPGTRLTVL.

In nucleotides, the CDR3 is TGTGCCAGCAGCCCCGGGGGGGGCTATAATTCACCCCTCCACTTT. Protein: CASSPGGGYNSPLHF. The genes are TRBV13 and TRBJ1-6, with a possible D match to TRBD1 (5 bases). The CDR3 loop spans 15 amino acids. Trimming shortened V by 5 bases and J by 3 bases, and 11 bases separated the two germline ends. Germline assignment: CDR1 PRHDT and CDR2 FYEKMQ (reference sequence).

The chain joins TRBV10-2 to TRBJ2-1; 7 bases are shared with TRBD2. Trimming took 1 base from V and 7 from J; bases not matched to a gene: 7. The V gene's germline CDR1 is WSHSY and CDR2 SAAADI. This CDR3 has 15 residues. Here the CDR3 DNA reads TGCGCCAGCAGTGAGTGGCGGGAGCTTGATAATGAGCAGTTCTTC. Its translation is CASSEWRELDNEQFF.

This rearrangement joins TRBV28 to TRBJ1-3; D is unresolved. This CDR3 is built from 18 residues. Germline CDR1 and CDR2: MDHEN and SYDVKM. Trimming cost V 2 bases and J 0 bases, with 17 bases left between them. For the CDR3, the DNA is TGTGCCAGCAGTTTAGAGTGGTCAGGTACCGGCTCTGGAAACACCATATATTTT. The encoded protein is CASSLEWSGTGSGNTIYF. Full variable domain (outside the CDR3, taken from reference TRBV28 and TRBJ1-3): DVKVTQSSRYLVKRTGEKVFLECVQDMDHENMFWYRQDPGLGLRLIYFSYDVKMKEKGDIPEGYSVSREKKERFSLILESASTNQTSMYLCASSLEWSGTGSGNTIYFGEGSWLTVV.